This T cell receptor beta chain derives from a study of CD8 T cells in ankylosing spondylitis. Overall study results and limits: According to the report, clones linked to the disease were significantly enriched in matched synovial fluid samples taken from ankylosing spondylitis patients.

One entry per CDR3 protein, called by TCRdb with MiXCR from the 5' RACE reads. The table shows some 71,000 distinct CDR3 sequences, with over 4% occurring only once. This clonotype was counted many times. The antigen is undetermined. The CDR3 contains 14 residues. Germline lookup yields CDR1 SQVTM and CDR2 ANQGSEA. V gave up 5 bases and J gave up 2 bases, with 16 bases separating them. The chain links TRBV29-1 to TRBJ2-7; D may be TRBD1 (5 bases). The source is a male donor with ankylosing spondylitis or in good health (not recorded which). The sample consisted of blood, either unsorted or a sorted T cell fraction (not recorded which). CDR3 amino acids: CSVIRGMGAYEQYF. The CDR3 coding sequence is TGCAGCGTTATAAGGGGTATGGGTGCCTACGAGCAGTACTTC.